Listed here are 26 T cell receptor beta chains from one sample, sequenced in a study of blood T cell repertoires in COVID-19. Sequencing used immunoSEQ multiplex PCR; TCRdb keeps in-frame clones, though not all of them. The sample carries about 180,000 clones, 70% to 80% recorded once. Sequencing was done on a sample of PBMCs or T cells enriched from blood (not recorded which). Receptors originate from a man aged 60-69 years who had been exposed to COVID-19.

This clone was detected ten times or more. The V call is TRBV9, the J call TRBJ1-1; no reliable D call. V lost 7 bases to trimming and J lost 0 bases, with 7 bases between them. CDR1 and CDR2 (germline): SGDLS, YYNGEE. CDR3 length equals 12 residues. The CDR3 is CASHAVNTEAFF. CDR3 coding DNA: TGTGCCAGCCATGCAGTGAACACTGAAGCTTTCTTT.

This clone was picked up one time. The chain links TRBV19 to TRBJ2-2; 8 nucleotides agree with TRBD2. Trimming removed 6 bases from V and 2 bases from J; junction bases left unmatched: 5. Germline assignment: CDR1 LNHDA and CDR2 SQIVND (reference sequence). The CDR3 covers 15 residues. The CDR3 nucleotides read TGTGCCAGTAGGCCAGGACTAGCCAACACCGGGGAGCTGTTTTTT. Its translation: CASRPGLANTGELFF.

The CDR3 region is CASSPQREYSYEQYF. CDR3 sequence (DNA): TGTGCCAGCAGTCCCCAGCGGGAATACTCCTACGAGCAGTACTTC. This rearrangement joins TRBV2 to TRBJ2-7, with TRBD2 identical over 7 bases. Trimming cost V 5 bases and J 0 bases; bases outside gene matches: 7. Germline CDR1 reads SNHLY; CDR2 reads FYNNEI. The CDR3 has 15 amino acids.

The V gene is TRBV15, the J gene TRBJ2-5, with 10 bases identical to TRBD1. The CDR3 is made up of 15 amino acids. V shed 3 bases, J shed 5 bases, and the junction held 6 bases outside the gene matches. Looked up from germline, CDR1 is LNHNV and CDR2 is YYDKDF (reference sequence). The CDR3: CATSRDRGLGETQYF. DNA of the CDR3: TGTGCCACCAGCAGGGACAGGGGGTTGGGGGAGACCCAGTACTTC.

V is TRBV7-9 and J is TRBJ2-5; TRBD1 is a possible D gene (7 bases). This CDR3 region has 14 residues. Germline V CDR1 and CDR2: SEHNR, FQNEAQ (reference sequence). V lost 3 bases, J lost 4 bases, and 12 bases lay in between. CDR3 region: CASSLAQGGETQYF. CDR3 nucleotide sequence: TGTGCCAGCAGCTTGGCTCAGGGGGGAGAGACCCAGTACTTC. Using reference TRBV7-9 and TRBJ2-5 for the parts outside the CDR3, the full variable domain is DTGVSQNPRHKITKRGQNVTFRCDPISEHNRLYWYRQTLGQGPEFLTYFQNEAQLEKSRLLSDRFSAERPKGSFSTLEIQRTEQGDSAMYLCASSLAQGGETQYFGPGTRLLVL.

V and J are TRBV27 and TRBJ1-1; 7 bases align to TRBD1. Germline values: CDR1 MNHEY, CDR2 SMNVEV (reference sequence). Trimming removed 4 bases from V and 1 base from J; junction bases left unmatched: 9. The CDR3 totals 16 residues. The CDR3 DNA reads as TGTGCCAGCAGTTCCCCACTCCGGACAGGGAACACTGAAGCTTTCTTT. Protein product: CASSSPLRTGNTEAFF.

The gene calls are TRBV4-1 and TRBJ2-3; 8 nucleotides match TRBD1. The V segment lost 4 bases and the J segment 3 bases; nucleotides outside the gene matches: 9. The CDR3 sequence is 16 residues long. From germline, CDR1 is MGHRA and CDR2 YSYEKL. In DNA, the CDR3 is TGCGCCAGCAGCCCCCCCGGACAGGGTAGTACAGATACGCAGTATTTT. It is translated as CASSPPGQGSTDTQYF.

With respect to this clone: Mismatch with germline at one junction end may stem from a read error. This chain uses TRBV18 with TRBJ1-6, with D possibly being TRBD1 (5 bases). Per germline, CDR1 KGHSH and CDR2 LQKENI. The CDR3 sequence is 15 residues long. The CDR3 loop reads CASSPRAGRNSPLHF. The CDR3 DNA is TGTGCCAGCTCGCCACGAGCAGGGAGGAATTCACCCCTCCACTTT.

The chain combines TRBV5-1 with TRBJ1-2; 8 bases line up with TRBD1. The CDR3 loop spans 13 amino acids. Trimming at V came to 4 bases and at J to 12 bases, leaving 11 bases not matched to a gene. From germline, CDR1 is SGHRS and CDR2 YFSETQ. The CDR3 coding sequence is TGCGCCAGCAGCCCGGGTGGCCAGGGGGCCCACACCTTC. It yields the protein CASSPGGQGAHTF.

This clone was seen repeatedly, ten times or more. This rearrangement joins TRBV9 to TRBJ2-7; 8 bases match TRBD1. The J segment lost 5 bases and the V segment lost 4 bases, leaving 8 bases of the junction unmatched. CDR3 length: 14 residues. Germline V gene sequence: CDR1 SGDLS, CDR2 YYNGEE. The CDR3 loop is CASSPGQGLHEQYF. The CDR3 coding sequence is TGTGCCAGCAGCCCCGGACAGGGACTCCACGAGCAGTACTTC.

The V call is TRBV6-2 or TRBV6-3, the J call TRBJ1-2, with 8 bases fitting TRBD1. The CDR3 is 14 amino acids. V shed 6 bases and J 3 bases; nucleotides not matched to a gene: 6. The germline gives CDR1 MNHEY, CDR2 SVGEGT. In DNA, the CDR3 is TGTGCCAGCAGCCAAGGACAGGGTCACTATGGCTACACCTTC. It encodes CASSQGQGHYGYTF.

The chain uses TRBV29-1 and TRBJ1-4, with D perhaps matching TRBD1 (6 bases). Trimming removed 7 bases at V and 2 bases at J, with 14 bases between. This CDR3 has 14 amino acids. CDR1 is SQVTM and CDR2 is ANQGSEA in the germline V gene. The CDR3 DNA sequence: TGCAGCGCTAAACAGGGAAACACTAATGAAAAACTGTTTTTT. As protein: CSAKQGNTNEKLFF.

CDR3 protein: CASSVGQGATEAFF. The CDR3 DNA sequence: TGTGCCAGCAGCGTAGGACAGGGGGCCACTGAAGCTTTCTTT. V usage is TRBV9 and J usage is TRBJ1-1; 10 nucleotides align to TRBD1. V lost 0 bases and J lost 4; bases outside the gene matches: 0. This CDR3 spans 14 amino acids. Germline V gene data show CDR1 as SGDLS and CDR2 as YYNGEE.

The chain employs TRBV7-9 and TRBJ1-1, with unresolved D. The CDR3 contains 12 residues. The germline V gene encodes CDR1 SEHNR and CDR2 FQNEAQ (reference sequence). V lost 3 bases and J lost 11, with 13 bases in between. Here the CDR3 DNA reads TGTGCCAGCAGCTTGAGGGAAAGGGTGGCTTTCTTT. This gives the protein CASSLRERVAFF.

This clone was observed once. This chain connects TRBV20-1 to TRBJ2-3; no reliable D call. The CDR3 loop spans 11 amino acids. V gave up 6 bases and J gave up 6 bases, with 10 bases separating them. From germline, CDR1 is DFQATT and CDR2 SNEGSKA (reference sequence). The CDR3 loop reads CSASPPDTQYF. The CDR3 coding sequence is TGCAGTGCCTCCCCCCCGGATACGCAGTATTTT.

CDR3 region: CASSLLGTRSPHNEQFF. DNA for the CDR3: TGTGCCAGCAGCTTACTTGGGACTAGAAGCCCCCACAATGAGCAGTTCTTC. The V and J genes are TRBV11-3 and TRBJ2-1; 8 bases match TRBD2. The CDR3 is 17 amino acids. V dropped 2 bases and J dropped 5; count of bases not matched to a gene: 11. Germline lookup yields CDR1 SGHNT and CDR2 YENEEA.

J is TRBJ1-4 and V is TRBV14; D is undetermined. Germline assignment: CDR1 SGHDN and CDR2 FVKESK. The V and J ends lost 3 bases and 3 bases respectively, with 8 bases between them. The CDR3 runs to 14 residues. In nucleotides, the CDR3 is TGTGCCAGCAGCCACGGACTGGCTAATGAAAAACTGTTTTTT. Residues: CASSHGLANEKLFF. Filled out from reference TRBV14 and TRBJ1-4, the complete variable domain reads EAGVTQFPSHSVIEKGQTVTLRCDPISGHDNLYWYRRVMGKEIKFLLHFVKESKQDESGMPNNRFLAERTGGTYSTLKVQPAELEDSGVYFCASSHGLANEKLFFGSGTQLSVL.

The chain employs TRBV18 and TRBJ2-4, with D possibly TRBD1 on 6 matching bases. The V gene's germline CDR1 is KGHSH and CDR2 LQKENI. The CDR3 totals 16 residues. The germline V and J ends were trimmed by 5 bases and 1 base, with 15 bases remaining between them. CDR3 loop: CASSSGQQLAKNIQYF. The CDR3 region has the DNA TGTGCCAGCTCATCCGGACAGCAACTTGCCAAAAACATTCAGTACTTC.

J is TRBJ1-1 and V is TRBV2, with D hard to call. Between the trimmed V and J ends, which lost 3 bases and 1 base, there was a span of 9 bases. Looked up from germline, CDR1 is SNHLY and CDR2 is FYNNEI. CDR3 length: 14 amino acids. This CDR3 reads CASSDTIGNTEAFF. DNA of the CDR3: TGTGCCAGCAGTGACACGATCGGGAACACTGAAGCTTTCTTT.

The genes are TRBV5-1 and TRBJ2-1; 8 nucleotides align to TRBD2. The length of the CDR3 is 15 residues. J gave up 8 bases and V 1 base, and 8 bases lay outside the gene matches. Germline V lookup: CDR1 SGHRS, CDR2 YFSETQ. The CDR3 DNA sequence: TGCGCCAGCAGCTTGCGAACTAGCGGTGGCGATGAGCAGTTCTTC. It is translated as CASSLRTSGGDEQFF.

The chain uses TRBV19 and TRBJ2-2; D is unclear. Trimming took off 1 base at V and 5 bases at J, with 8 bases between the two ends. This CDR3 spans 14 amino acids. The V gene's germline CDR1 is LNHDA and CDR2 SQIVND (reference sequence). CDR3: CASSIGAGTGELFF. In DNA, the CDR3 is TGTGCCAGTAGTATAGGGGCAGGAACCGGGGAGCTGTTTTTT.

In DNA form, the CDR3 reads TGTGCAAGTCGCTCCGACGGGAGGGAGTCGAATGAGCAGTTCTTC. Translation gives CASRSDGRESNEQFF. This chain uses TRBV12-2 with TRBJ2-1; TRBD2, the table's D call, was not compared with the DNA. TRBV12-2 is a pseudogene segment. This CDR3 has 15 residues.

The chain combines TRBV15 with TRBJ2-7; 11 bases match TRBD2. Germline V gene data show CDR1 as LNHNV and CDR2 as YYDKDF (reference sequence). CDR3 size: 15 residues. The V and J ends lost 3 bases and 1 base, in that order; junction bases with no gene match: 2. This chain's CDR3 is CATSRGTSGSYEQYF. DNA of the CDR3: TGTGCCACCAGCAGGGGGACTAGCGGATCCTACGAGCAGTACTTC.

The genes are TRBV6-6 and TRBJ2-7; 7 nucleotides line up with TRBD1. The CDR3 covers 15 residues. V lost 5 bases to trimming and J lost 0 bases; unmatched junction nucleotides: 7. Looked up from germline, CDR1 is MNHNY and CDR2 is SVGAGI (reference sequence). Here the CDR3 reads CASSEGQYFSYEQYF. The CDR3 DNA is TGTGCCAGCAGTGAGGGACAGTACTTCTCCTACGAGCAGTACTTC.

The rearrangement links TRBV7-2 to TRBJ2-7, with D possibly being TRBD2 (5 bases). Germline CDR1 is SGHTA and CDR2 is FQGNSA. V lost 0 bases, J lost 3 bases, and 6 bases lay in between. The CDR3 runs 13 residues. The CDR3 nucleotides are TGTGCCAGCAGCTTAGCGACTATCTACGAGCAGTACTTC. Protein: CASSLATIYEQYF.

The chain uses TRBV18 and TRBJ1-3; 12 bases are a match to TRBD1. CDR3 length: 17 residues. Germline assignment: CDR1 KGHSH and CDR2 LQKENI. J lost 2 bases, V lost 4 bases, and 6 bases had no gene match. The CDR3 is CASSLGTGGATGNTIYF. The CDR3 DNA reads TGTGCCAGCTCACTGGGGACAGGGGGCGCTACTGGAAACACCATATATTTT.